The 27 T cell receptor beta chains below all came from one sample that was sequenced in a study of T cells in localized non-small cell lung cancer. The repertoire was sequenced with immunoSEQ multiplex PCR; TCRdb's copy has only in-frame clones and lacks some. The table includes tens of thousands of clones, about 88% detected once. The sequenced sample was peripheral blood, obtained before any cancer treatment. These receptor sequences come from a woman aged 18-49 years with stage III lung adenocarcinoma.

The chain couples TRBV4-1 to TRBJ1-4; 9 bases match TRBD1. The V gene's germline CDR1 is MGHRA and CDR2 YSYEKL. This CDR3 contains 17 residues. With 4 bases clipped from V and 11 bases from J, the junction kept 17 bases outside the gene matches. As DNA, the CDR3 is TGCGCCAGCAGCCCTGCGTATGGGGGACAGGGTGTGGGGAAACTGTTTTTT. Translated, it gives CASSPAYGGQGVGKLFF.

Concerning this clone itself: At one boundary the junction diverges from the germline segment, which might be a read error. This sample includes further DNA sequences coding for the same CDR3. The chain joins TRBV6-1 to TRBJ2-1, with D hard to call. The germline CDR1 and CDR2 sequences are MNHNS and SASEGT. The CDR3 covers 14 residues. The CDR3 coding sequence is TGTGCCAGCAGCGAAGAATATCCAACGGCCGAGCAGTTCTTC. Its translation: CASSEEYPTAEQFF.

This clone is medium-sized by share. The J gene is TRBJ1-1, the V gene TRBV2; TRBD1 is a possible D gene (6 bases). Trimming cost V 7 bases and J 3 bases, with 9 bases left between them. Germline V gives CDR1 SNHLY, CDR2 FYNNEI. This CDR3 is 12 amino acids long. This CDR3 reads CASIYRDTEAFF. Written as DNA, the CDR3 is TGTGCCAGCATTTACAGGGACACTGAAGCTTTCTTT.

DNA for the CDR3: TGTGCCAGCAGCCCCAGCGGGGCGGACACCGGGGAGCTGTTTTTT. Protein product: CASSPSGADTGELFF. V usage is TRBV5-6 and J usage is TRBJ2-2; 7 nucleotides align to TRBD2. Germline V gene data show CDR1 as SGHDT and CDR2 as YYEEEE. CDR3 size: 15 residues. V lost 4 bases to trimming and J lost 3 bases; unmatched junction nucleotides: 6. Together with reference TRBV5-6 and TRBJ2-2, the CDR3 gives the full variable domain: DAGVTQSPTHLIKTRGQQVTLRCSPKSGHDTVSWYQQALGQGPQFIFQYYEEEERQRGNFPDRFSGHQFPNYSSELNVNALLLGDSALYLCASSPSGADTGELFFGEGSRLTVL.

CDR3 nucleotide sequence: TGTGCCAGCACGGGGCGGGCCACAGATACGCAGTATTTT. Encoded protein: CASTGRATDTQYF. This chain uses TRBV6-1 with TRBJ2-3; D may correspond to TRBD1 or TRBD2 (5 bases each). The V gene lost 7 bases and the J gene lost 2 bases, with 10 bases spanning the gap. This CDR3 has 13 residues. Germline CDR1 MNHNS, CDR2 SASEGT.

As concerns this clone: Other nucleotide sequences from this sample produce the same CDR3. CDR3 sequence: CASRTGYMNTEAFF. CDR3 sequence (DNA): TGTGCCAGTAGGACAGGGTACATGAACACTGAAGCTTTCTTT. The gene calls are TRBV19 and TRBJ1-1, with TRBD1 identical over 7 bases. After removal of 6 bases from V and 0 bases from J, the junction contained 4 bases not matched to a gene. CDR1 LNHDA and CDR2 SQIVND come from the germline V gene (reference sequence). The CDR3 runs 14 residues.

J is TRBJ1-2 and V is TRBV11-2, with a possible D match to TRBD1 (6 bases). V lost 5 bases, J lost 8 bases, and 21 bases lay in between. Germline assignment: CDR1 SGHAT and CDR2 FQNNGV. The CDR3 extends over 15 amino acids. The CDR3 sequence is CASSPSGFGGGGYTF. CDR3 coding DNA: TGTGCCAGCAGCCCGTCAGGGTTTGGGGGGGGCGGCTACACCTTC.

The V call is TRBV5-1, the J call TRBJ1-6; D is possibly TRBD1 (6 bases). CDR3 size: 15 residues. V was clipped by 4 bases and J by 6 bases, with 14 bases between them. Germline CDR1 reads SGHRS; CDR2 reads YFSETQ. CDR3 sequence: CASSPGQTGNSPLHF. Here the CDR3 DNA reads TGCGCCAGCAGCCCTGGACAGACTGGTAATTCACCCCTCCACTTT.

CDR3 coding DNA: TGTGCCAGTAGTGTAACTAGCGGGGCAACAGATACGCAGTATTTT. Translating gives CASSVTSGATDTQYF. The rearrangement joins TRBV19 to TRBJ2-3; 10 bases are shared with TRBD2. Germline V gene lookup returns CDR1 LNHDA and CDR2 SQIVND (reference sequence). This CDR3 has 15 residues. V gave up 5 bases and J gave up 3 bases; unmatched junction bases: 5. Complete variable domain (other parts from reference TRBV19 and TRBJ2-3): DGGITQSPKYLFRKEGQNVTLSCEQNLNHDAMYWYRQDPGQGLRLIYYSQIVNDFQKGDIAEGYSVSREKKESFPLTVTSAQKNPTAFYLCASSVTSGATDTQYFGPGTRLTVL.

The J gene is TRBJ1-5, the V gene TRBV7-8; a possible D gene is TRBD1 (6 bases). The CDR3 is 16 amino acids. Per germline, CDR1 SGHVS and CDR2 FQNEAQ. The V end was cut by 5 bases, the J end by 5 bases, with 19 bases between. The DNA for the CDR3 is TGTGCCAGCAGCCTCGAACAGGGCTTCTTAGATCAGCCCCAGCATTTT. Protein: CASSLEQGFLDQPQHF.

This clone came up once. The rearrangement joins TRBV27 to TRBJ2-7; 9 nucleotides match TRBD1. J lost 4 bases, V lost 3 bases, and 16 bases had no gene match. Germline CDR1 and CDR2: MNHEY and SMNVEV (reference sequence). The CDR3 runs to 18 residues. The chain's CDR3 is CASSFGLGRQGEIYEQYF. The CDR3 coding sequence is TGTGCCAGCAGTTTTGGGTTGGGGAGACAGGGGGAAATTTACGAGCAGTACTTC.

The genes are TRBV7-8 and TRBJ1-5, with D uncertain. Trimming took off 1 base at V and 0 bases at J, with 13 bases between the two ends. Germline assignment: CDR1 SGHVS and CDR2 FQNEAQ. The length of the CDR3 is 17 residues. CDR3 coding DNA: TGTGCCAGCAGCTTAGGAGGGAGTAGAGATAGCAATCAGCCCCAGCATTTT. It codes for CASSLGGSRDSNQPQHF. The whole variable domain, remainder taken from reference TRBV7-8 and TRBJ1-5, is GAGVSQSPRYKVAKRGQDVALRCDPISGHVSLFWYQQALGQGPEFLTYFQNEAQLDKSGLPSDRFFAERPEGSVSTLKIQRTQQEDSAVYLCASSLGGSRDSNQPQHFGDGTRLSIL.

The V gene is TRBV5-1, the J gene TRBJ1-1; TRBD1 might be the D (6 bases). CDR1 is SGHRS and CDR2 is YFSETQ in the germline V gene. The CDR3 sequence is 15 residues long. The germline V and J ends were trimmed by 4 bases and 6 bases, with 19 bases remaining between them. The CDR3 nucleotides read TGCGCCAGCAGCCCAGGGCCTCCAGGGGATCCTGAAGCTTTCTTT. It translates to CASSPGPPGDPEAFF.

The rearrangement uses TRBV2 and TRBJ1-1; no clear D. This CDR3 has 14 residues. V was shortened by 2 bases and J by 4 bases, with 11 bases between the two germline ends. CDR1 is SNHLY, CDR2 FYNNEI, per germline. DNA for the CDR3: TGTGCCAGCAGTGAATGGATCCGGGGCACTGAAGCTTTCTTT. This codes for CASSEWIRGTEAFF.

The gene calls are TRBV2 and TRBJ1-4, with unresolved D. This CDR3 is built from 14 residues. V shed 4 bases and J shed 3 bases, with 9 bases lying between them. Germline values: CDR1 SNHLY, CDR2 FYNNEI. The CDR3 here is CASSVSYANEKLFF. In DNA form, the CDR3 reads TGTGCCAGCAGTGTGTCGTATGCTAATGAAAAACTGTTTTTT.

This clone was detected a few times. The CDR3 loop is CSASRGLYEKLFF. The CDR3 DNA reads as TGCAGCGCATCCAGGGGGTTATATGAAAAACTGTTTTTT. V usage is TRBV29-1 and J usage is TRBJ1-4, with TRBD1 identical over 7 bases. The CDR3 is 13 residues long. Germline trimming cut 7 bases from V and 6 bases from J; bases unmatched to any gene: 8. The germline V gene encodes CDR1 SQVTM and CDR2 ANQGSEA.

This chain links TRBV7-8 with TRBJ2-7; no firm D call. The V gene's germline CDR1 is SGHVS and CDR2 FQNEAQ. The ends were cut back, 4 bases at V and 4 bases at J, with 8 bases in the middle. The CDR3 extends over 12 amino acids. As DNA, the CDR3 is TGTGCCAGCAGCTCCACGGGTTACGAGCAGTACTTC. It is translated as CASSSTGYEQYF.

The J gene is TRBJ2-2, the V gene TRBV15; D remains unclear. There are 15 residues in the CDR3. Germline V CDR1 and CDR2: LNHNV, YYDKDF (reference sequence). The V and J ends lost 0 bases and 4 bases respectively, with 9 bases between them. The chain's CDR3 is CATSRDLLPTGELFF. In DNA, the CDR3 is TGTGCCACCAGCAGAGATCTTCTCCCCACCGGGGAGCTGTTTTTT.

V gene TRBV5-6 combines with J gene TRBJ2-5, with TRBD2 matching over 7 bases. Germline lookup yields CDR1 SGHDT and CDR2 YYEEEE. The CDR3 spans 13 residues. V was pared by 4 bases and J by 5 bases, with 5 bases of the junction left unmatched. The DNA of the CDR3 is TGTGCCAGCAGCCCGACCGGGGGGGAGACCCAGTACTTC. It is translated as CASSPTGGETQYF.

The rearrangement links TRBV5-1 to TRBJ2-7; 8 nucleotides align to TRBD2. CDR3 length equals 16 residues. The germline CDR1 and CDR2 sequences are SGHRS and YFSETQ. J lost 2 bases, V lost 4 bases, and 11 bases had no gene match. The CDR3 region is CASSPLRGANTYEQYF. In nucleotides, the CDR3 is TGCGCCAGCAGCCCGCTGCGGGGGGCGAATACCTACGAGCAGTACTTC.

The chain links TRBV7-3 to TRBJ2-4, with D tentatively TRBD1 (7 bases). V dropped 5 bases and J dropped 2 bases, with 16 bases sitting between them. Germline V gene lookup returns CDR1 SGHTA and CDR2 FQGTGA. The CDR3 loop spans 16 amino acids. This CDR3 is CASSQGGSSTKNIQYF. Here the CDR3 DNA reads TGTGCCAGCAGCCAGGGGGGCAGCAGTACCAAAAACATTCAGTACTTC.

This clone has a single count. The chain uses TRBV5-1 and TRBJ2-7; 9 bases match TRBD1. Unmatched junction bases numbered 4, after V lost 3 bases and J lost 0 bases. CDR3 size: 15 residues. Germline lookup yields CDR1 SGHRS and CDR2 YFSETQ. CDR3 coding DNA: TGCGCCAGCAGCTCGGGACAGGGAAGCTCCTACGAGCAGTACTTC. Its translation is CASSSGQGSSYEQYF.

This chain uses TRBV9 with TRBJ2-7, with D tentatively TRBD2 (6 bases). Germline V gene sequence: CDR1 SGDLS, CDR2 YYNGEE. V dropped 2 bases and J dropped 1 base, with 7 bases sitting between them. The CDR3 extends over 13 amino acids. The CDR3 loop reads CASSVGGSYEQYF. The CDR3 DNA follows: TGTGCCAGCAGCGTGGGGGGATCCTACGAGCAGTACTTC.

V usage is TRBV27 and J usage is TRBJ2-2; D is possibly TRBD1 (6 bases). The CDR3 has 16 amino acids. V lost 2 bases and J 6 bases, leaving 16 bases between the germline ends. Germline CDR1 and CDR2: MNHEY and SMNVEV (reference sequence). The CDR3 reads CASSLKGFQGPGELFF. As DNA, the CDR3 is TGTGCCAGCAGTTTAAAAGGGTTTCAGGGGCCCGGGGAGCTGTTTTTT.

The J gene is TRBJ1-2, the V gene TRBV11-2; D not resolved. Between the trimmed V and J ends, which lost 5 bases and 8 bases, there was a span of 12 bases. CDR1 and CDR2 (germline): SGHAT, FQNNGV. CDR3 length equals 12 residues. CDR3 sequence: CASSRGGNGYTF. CDR3 nucleotides: TGTGCCAGCAGCCGGGGTGGTAACGGCTACACCTTC.

V gene TRBV5-1 combines with J gene TRBJ1-6, with D uncertain. CDR3 size: 13 residues. The germline gives CDR1 SGHRS, CDR2 YFSETQ. Trimming took off 5 bases at V and 10 bases at J, with 13 bases between the two ends. The CDR3 loop reads CASSPGRGSPLHF. The CDR3 coding sequence is TGCGCCAGCAGTCCGGGCCGCGGATCACCCCTCCACTTT.

The chain uses TRBV28 and TRBJ1-1; no reliable D call. Germline V CDR1 and CDR2: MDHEN, SYDVKM. This CDR3 comprises 12 residues. The V gene lost 7 bases and the J gene lost 0 bases, with 6 bases spanning the gap. CDR3 sequence (DNA): TGTGCCAGCACTGTAATGAACACTGAAGCTTTCTTT. Encoded protein: CASTVMNTEAFF.